The rows below give T cell receptor beta chains drawn from one sample of a study of technical replicates of blood from a few donors. Only in-frame clones appear in the TCRdb table, and some are missing; sequencing was by immunoSEQ multiplex PCR. Of some 60,000 clones listed, 91% are singletons. The sequencing sample was made of PBMCs. The receptors here all came from a human donor in good health. Some clones in this sample may be carry-over from other donors' samples. Both conserved end residues are trimmed from each CDR3.

len | j_gene | v_gene | CDR3aa
10 | TRBJ1-2 | TRBV7-2 | ASSPGQSPYT
12 | TRBJ1-6 | TRBV27 | ASSWSGWDSPLH
10 | TRBJ2-2 | TRBV6-5 | ASTRGAGELF
9 | TRBJ2-7 | TRBV19 | ASRASGSVY
11 | TRBJ1-1 | TRBV6-5 | ASRTTGSMEAF
9 | TRBJ2-1 | TRBV6-5 | ATTGGNEQF
11 | TRBJ1-1 | TRBV6-5 | ASSYPRGAEAF
11 | TRBJ2-7 | TRBV5-1 | ASKGLASDEQY
12 | TRBJ1-1 | TRBV6-5 | ASSYGGGATEAF
13 | TRBJ2-1 | TRBV6-5 | ASSLGQASYNEQF
11 | TRBJ1-4 | TRBV7-8 | ASSPRVVEKLF
11 | TRBJ2-3 | TRBV6-5 | ASSSRVTDTQY
15 | TRBJ1-2 | TRBV11-2 | ASTAGSTGTGIGGYT
11 | TRBJ2-5 | TRBV18 | ASSPPVQETQY
14 | TRBJ2-3 | TRBV7-9 | ASSSYGQEPVDTQY
13 | TRBJ2-1 | TRBV6-5 | ASSLIAGPVSEQF
10 | TRBJ1-1 | TRBV5-1 | ASRGRNTEAF
12 | TRBJ2-1 | TRBV7-2 | ASSGGSSYNEQF
12 | TRBJ1-2 | TRBV11-3 | ASSSTLANYGYT
12 | TRBJ2-3 | TRBV4-3 | ASSQAGQKDTQY
13 | TRBJ2-1 | TRBV6-5 | ASSYGGDSYNEQF
13 | TRBJ1-5 | TRBV6-1 | ASSEFESGNQPQH
12 | TRBJ1-1 | TRBV2 | ASIYRVLNTEAF
15 | TRBJ1-1 | TRBV9 | ASSVATQGASNTEAF
11 | TRBJ1-2 | TRBV7-2 | ATEGQGNYGYT
11 | TRBJ2-7 | TRBV5-1 | ASRLGQNYEQY
15 | TRBJ2-3 | TRBV27 | ASSDGLAGVGTDTQY
13 | TRBJ2-7 | TRBV5-1 | ASSTRQGGYDEQY
13 | TRBJ1-5 | TRBV7-2 | ASSLRTGLNQPQH
13 | TRBJ1-5 | TRBV5-5 | ASSLAWEGNQPQH
14 | TRBJ2-5 | TRBV4-3 | ASSQELTGRQETQY
11 | TRBJ2-5 | TRBV30 | AWSLDNQETQY
12 | TRBJ1-5 | TRBV2 | ASSPRDRGQPQH
10 | TRBJ1-2 | TRBV6-4 | ASSASGYGYT
11 | TRBJ2-7 | TRBV30 | AWSVSASYEQY
11 | TRBJ1-4 | TRBV18 | ASNRGINEKLF
13 | TRBJ2-5 | TRBV6-5 | ASSYTNRAQETQY
12 | TRBJ1-5 | TRBV18 | ASSPSAFNQPQH
13 | TRBJ2-7 | TRBV7-6 | ASSLNQDTAYEQY
12 | TRBJ2-5 | TRBV5-1 | ASREGQGRETQY
13 | TRBJ2-5 | TRBV12-5 | ASAPQGGSWETQY